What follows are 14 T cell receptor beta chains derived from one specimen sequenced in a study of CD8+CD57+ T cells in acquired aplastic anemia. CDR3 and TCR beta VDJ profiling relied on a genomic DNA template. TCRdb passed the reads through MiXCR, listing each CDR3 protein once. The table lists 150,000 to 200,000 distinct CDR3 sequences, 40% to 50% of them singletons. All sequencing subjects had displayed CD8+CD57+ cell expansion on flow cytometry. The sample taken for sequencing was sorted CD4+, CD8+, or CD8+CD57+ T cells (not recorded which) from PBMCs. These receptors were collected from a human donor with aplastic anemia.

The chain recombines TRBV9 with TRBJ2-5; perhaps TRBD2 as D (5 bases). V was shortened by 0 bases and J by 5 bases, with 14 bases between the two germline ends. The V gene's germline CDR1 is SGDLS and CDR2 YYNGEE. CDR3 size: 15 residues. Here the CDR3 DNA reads TGTGCCAGCAGCGTAGGGGCGGTAGCGAGGGAGACCCAGTACTTC. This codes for CASSVGAVARETQYF.

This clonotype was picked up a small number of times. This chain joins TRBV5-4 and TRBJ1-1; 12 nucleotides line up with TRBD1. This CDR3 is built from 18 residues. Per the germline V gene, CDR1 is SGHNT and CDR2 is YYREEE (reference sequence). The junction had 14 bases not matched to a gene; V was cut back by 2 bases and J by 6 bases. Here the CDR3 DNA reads TGTGCCAGCAGCTTTCTCCCGGGACAGGGGGCCGGAACGGCTGAAGCTTTCTTT. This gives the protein CASSFLPGQGAGTAEAFF. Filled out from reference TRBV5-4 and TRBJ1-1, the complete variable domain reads ETGVTQSPTHLIKTRGQQVTLRCSSQSGHNTVSWYQQALGQGPQFIFQYYREEENGRGNFPPRFSGLQFPNYSSELNVNALELDDSALYLCASSFLPGQGAGTAEAFFGQGTRLTVV.

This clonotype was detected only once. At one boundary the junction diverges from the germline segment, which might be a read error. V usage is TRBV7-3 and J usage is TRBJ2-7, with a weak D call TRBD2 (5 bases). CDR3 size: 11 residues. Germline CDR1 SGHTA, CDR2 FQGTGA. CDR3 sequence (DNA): TGTGCCAGCAGCTTGTCCCACGAGCGGCACTTC. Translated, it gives CASSLSHERHF. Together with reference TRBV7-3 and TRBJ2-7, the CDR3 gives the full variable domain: GAGVSQTPSNKVTEKGKYVELRCDPISGHTALYWYRQSLGQGPEFLIYFQGTGAADDSGLPNDRFFAVRPEGSVSTLKIQRTERGDSAVYLCASSLSHERHFGPGTRLTVT.

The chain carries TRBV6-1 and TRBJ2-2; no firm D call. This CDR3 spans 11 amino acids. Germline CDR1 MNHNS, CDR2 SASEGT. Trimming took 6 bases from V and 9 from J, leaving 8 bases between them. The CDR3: CASSRDRELFF. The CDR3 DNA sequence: TGTGCCAGCAGCCGAGATCGGGAGCTGTTTTTT.

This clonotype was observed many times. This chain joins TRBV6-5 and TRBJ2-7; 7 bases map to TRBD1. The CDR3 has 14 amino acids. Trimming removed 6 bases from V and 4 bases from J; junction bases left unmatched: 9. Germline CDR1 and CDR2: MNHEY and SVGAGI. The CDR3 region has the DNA TGTGCCAGCAGGTCCCCGGGACAGAGTTACGAGCAGTACTTC. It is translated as CASRSPGQSYEQYF.

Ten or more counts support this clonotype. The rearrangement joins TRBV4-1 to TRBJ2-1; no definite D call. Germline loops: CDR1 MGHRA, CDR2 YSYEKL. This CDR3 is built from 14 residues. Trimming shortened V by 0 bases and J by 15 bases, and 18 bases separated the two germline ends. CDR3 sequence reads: CASSQDRQGLLRFF. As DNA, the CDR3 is TGCGCCAGCAGCCAAGATCGGCAAGGCCTTCTGAGGTTCTTC.

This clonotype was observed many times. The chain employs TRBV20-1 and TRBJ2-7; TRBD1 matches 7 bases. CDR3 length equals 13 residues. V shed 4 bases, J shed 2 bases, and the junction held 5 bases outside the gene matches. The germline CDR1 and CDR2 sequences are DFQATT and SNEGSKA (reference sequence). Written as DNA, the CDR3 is TGCAGTGCTACCGGACAGGCGGCCTACGAGCAGTACTTC. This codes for CSATGQAAYEQYF.

This chain's CDR3 is CASSEYDRGKAFF. CDR3 in DNA: TGTGCCAGCAGTGAATACGACAGGGGAAAAGCTTTCTTT. The V call is TRBV25-1, the J call TRBJ1-1; 8 positions agree with TRBD1. Trimming took 0 bases from V and 9 from J; bases not matched to a gene: 3. From germline, CDR1 is MGHDK and CDR2 SYGVNS. This CDR3 has 13 amino acids.

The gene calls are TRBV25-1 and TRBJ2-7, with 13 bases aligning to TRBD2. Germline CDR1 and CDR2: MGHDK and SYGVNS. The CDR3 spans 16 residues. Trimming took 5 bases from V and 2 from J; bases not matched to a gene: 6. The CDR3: CASSRPGLAGTYEQYF. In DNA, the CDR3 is TGTGCCAGCAGTAGACCGGGACTAGCGGGAACCTACGAGCAGTACTTC.

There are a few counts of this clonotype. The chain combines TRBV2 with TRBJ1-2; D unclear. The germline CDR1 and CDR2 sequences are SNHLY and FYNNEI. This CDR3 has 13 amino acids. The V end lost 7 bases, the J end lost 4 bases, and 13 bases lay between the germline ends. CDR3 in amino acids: CASTGGGPYGYTF. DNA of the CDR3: TGTGCCAGCACCGGTGGAGGCCCCTATGGCTACACCTTC.

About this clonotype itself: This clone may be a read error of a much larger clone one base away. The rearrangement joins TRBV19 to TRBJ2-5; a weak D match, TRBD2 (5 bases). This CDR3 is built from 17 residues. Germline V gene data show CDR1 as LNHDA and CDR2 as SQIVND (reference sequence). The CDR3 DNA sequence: TGTGCCAGTAGTATCGGAGGTCCGGACTCAACATCCCCTGAGCAGTCCTTC. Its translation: CASSIGGPDSTSPEQSF.

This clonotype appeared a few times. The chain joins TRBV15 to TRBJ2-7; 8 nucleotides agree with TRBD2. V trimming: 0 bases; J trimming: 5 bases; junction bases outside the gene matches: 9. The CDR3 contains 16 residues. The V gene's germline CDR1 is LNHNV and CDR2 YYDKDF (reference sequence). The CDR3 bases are TGTGCCACCAGCAGAGATCGGGCGGGAGGATCCGACGAGCAGTACTTC. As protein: CATSRDRAGGSDEQYF.

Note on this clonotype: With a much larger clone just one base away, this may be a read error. The CDR3 DNA is TGCAGTGCTTTGGCCCCGGGCAGGGAGAACACTGAAGCTTTCTTT. Translated: CSALAPGRENTEAFF. This chain joins TRBV20-1 and TRBJ1-1; perhaps TRBD1 as D (5 bases). CDR1 and CDR2 (germline): DFQATT, SNEGSKA (reference sequence). CDR3 length equals 15 residues. Trimming stripped 5 bases from V and 1 base from J, with 17 bases between.

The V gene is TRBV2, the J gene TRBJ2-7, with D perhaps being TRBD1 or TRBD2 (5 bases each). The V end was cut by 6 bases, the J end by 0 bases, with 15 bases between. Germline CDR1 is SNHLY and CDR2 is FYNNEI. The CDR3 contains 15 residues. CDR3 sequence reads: CASSLGDRSSYEQYF. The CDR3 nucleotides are TGTGCCAGCAGCCTCGGGGACCGTAGCTCCTACGAGCAGTACTTC.